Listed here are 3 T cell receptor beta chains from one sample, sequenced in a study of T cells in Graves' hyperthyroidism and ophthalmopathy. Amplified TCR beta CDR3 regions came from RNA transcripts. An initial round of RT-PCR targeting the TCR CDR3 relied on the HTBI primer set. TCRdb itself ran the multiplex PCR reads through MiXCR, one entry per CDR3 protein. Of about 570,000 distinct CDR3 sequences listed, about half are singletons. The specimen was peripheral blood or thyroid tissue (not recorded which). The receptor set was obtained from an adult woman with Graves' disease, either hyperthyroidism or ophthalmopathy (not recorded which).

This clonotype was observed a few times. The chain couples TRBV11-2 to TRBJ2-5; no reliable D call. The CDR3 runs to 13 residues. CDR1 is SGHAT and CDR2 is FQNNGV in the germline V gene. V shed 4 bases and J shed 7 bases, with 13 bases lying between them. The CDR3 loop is CASSYTMAGTQYF. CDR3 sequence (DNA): TGTGCCAGCAGCTATACGATGGCCGGGACCCAGTACTTC.

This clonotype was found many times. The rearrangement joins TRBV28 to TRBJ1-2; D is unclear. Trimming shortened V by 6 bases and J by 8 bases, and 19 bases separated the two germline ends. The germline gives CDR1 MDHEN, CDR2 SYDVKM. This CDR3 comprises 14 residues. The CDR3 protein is CASSPREGSLGYTF. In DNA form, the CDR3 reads TGTGCCAGCAGCCCAAGAGAAGGCAGTCTGGGCTACACCTTC.

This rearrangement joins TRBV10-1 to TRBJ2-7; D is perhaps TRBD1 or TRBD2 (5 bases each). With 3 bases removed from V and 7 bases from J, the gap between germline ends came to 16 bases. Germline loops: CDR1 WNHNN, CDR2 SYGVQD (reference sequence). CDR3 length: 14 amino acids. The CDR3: CASSDLQRGSEQYF. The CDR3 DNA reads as TGCGCCAGCAGTGATCTACAACGGGGCTCGGAGCAGTACTTC.